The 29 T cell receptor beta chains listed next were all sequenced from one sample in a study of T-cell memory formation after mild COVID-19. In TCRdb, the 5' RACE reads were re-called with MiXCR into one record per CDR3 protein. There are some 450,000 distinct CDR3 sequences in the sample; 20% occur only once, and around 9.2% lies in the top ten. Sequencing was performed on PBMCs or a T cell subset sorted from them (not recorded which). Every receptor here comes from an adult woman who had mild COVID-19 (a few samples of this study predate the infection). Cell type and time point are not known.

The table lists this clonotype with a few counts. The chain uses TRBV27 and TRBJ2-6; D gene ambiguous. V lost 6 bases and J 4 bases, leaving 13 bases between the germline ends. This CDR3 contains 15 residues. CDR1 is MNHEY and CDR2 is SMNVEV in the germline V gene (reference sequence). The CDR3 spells CASRLLGTGANVLTF. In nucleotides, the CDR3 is TGTGCCAGCAGGTTGTTGGGAACCGGGGCCAACGTCCTGACTTTC.

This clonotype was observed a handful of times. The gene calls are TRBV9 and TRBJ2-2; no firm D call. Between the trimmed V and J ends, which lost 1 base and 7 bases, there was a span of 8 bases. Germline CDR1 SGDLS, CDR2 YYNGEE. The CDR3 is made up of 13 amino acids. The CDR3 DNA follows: TGTGCCAGCAGCGTAAACGAGGTCGGGGAGCTGTTTTTT. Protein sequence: CASSVNEVGELFF. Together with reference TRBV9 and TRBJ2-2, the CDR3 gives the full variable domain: DSGVTQTPKHLITATGQRVTLRCSPRSGDLSVYWYQQSLDQGLQFLIQYYNGEERAKGNILERFSAQQFPDLHSELNLSSLELGDSALYFCASSVNEVGELFFGEGSRLTVL.

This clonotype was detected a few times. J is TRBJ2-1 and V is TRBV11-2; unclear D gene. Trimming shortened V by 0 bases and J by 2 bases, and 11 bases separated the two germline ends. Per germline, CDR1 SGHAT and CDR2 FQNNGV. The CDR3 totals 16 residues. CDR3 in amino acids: CASSLDRPDPYNEQFF. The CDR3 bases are TGTGCCAGCAGCTTAGATCGGCCTGATCCCTACAATGAGCAGTTCTTC.

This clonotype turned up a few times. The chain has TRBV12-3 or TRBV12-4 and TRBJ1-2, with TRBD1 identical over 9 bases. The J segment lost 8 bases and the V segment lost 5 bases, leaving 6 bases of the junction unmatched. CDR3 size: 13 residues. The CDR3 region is CASSTQGAGGYTF. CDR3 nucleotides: TGTGCCAGCAGTACACAGGGGGCTGGGGGCTACACCTTC.

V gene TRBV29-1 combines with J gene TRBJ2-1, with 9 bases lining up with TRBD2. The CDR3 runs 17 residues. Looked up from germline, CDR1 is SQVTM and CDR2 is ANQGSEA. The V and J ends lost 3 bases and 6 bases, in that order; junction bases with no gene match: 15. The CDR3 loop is CSVDGGYLAGDVNEQFF. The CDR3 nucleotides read TGCAGCGTTGACGGGGGATACTTAGCGGGGGACGTCAATGAGCAGTTCTTC.

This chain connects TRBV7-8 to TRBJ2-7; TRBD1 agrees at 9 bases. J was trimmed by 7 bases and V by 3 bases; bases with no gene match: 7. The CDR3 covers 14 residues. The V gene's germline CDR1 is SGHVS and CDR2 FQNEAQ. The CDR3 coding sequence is TGTGCCAGCAGCTTGGATGGGACAGGGTTTGAGCAGTACTTC. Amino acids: CASSLDGTGFEQYF.

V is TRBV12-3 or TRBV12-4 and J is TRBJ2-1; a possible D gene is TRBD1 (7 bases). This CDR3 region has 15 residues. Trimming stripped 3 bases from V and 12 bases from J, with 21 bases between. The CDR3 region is CASSLATGTGRRQFF. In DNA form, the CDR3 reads TGTGCCAGCAGTTTGGCGACAGGGACTGGACGGCGGCAGTTCTTC.

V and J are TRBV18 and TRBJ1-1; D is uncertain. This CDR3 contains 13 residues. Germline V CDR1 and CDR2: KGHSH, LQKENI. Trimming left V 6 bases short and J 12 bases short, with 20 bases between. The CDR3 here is CASSLGSGVEPFF. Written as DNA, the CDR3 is TGTGCCAGCTCGCTGGGTTCGGGAGTCGAACCTTTCTTT.

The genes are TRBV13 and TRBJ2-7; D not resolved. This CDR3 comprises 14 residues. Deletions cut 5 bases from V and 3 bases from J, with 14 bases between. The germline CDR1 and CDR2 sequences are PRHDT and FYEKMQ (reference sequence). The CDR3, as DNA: TGTGCCAGCAGCCCCCGGACGGCGGACTACGAGCAGTACTTC. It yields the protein CASSPRTADYEQYF.

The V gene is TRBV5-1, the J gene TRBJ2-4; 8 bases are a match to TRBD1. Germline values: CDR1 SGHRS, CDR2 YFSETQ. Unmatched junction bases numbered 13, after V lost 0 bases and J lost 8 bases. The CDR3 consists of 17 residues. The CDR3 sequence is CASSLAGGGRGRDIQYF. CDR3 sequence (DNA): TGCGCCAGCAGCTTGGCGGGCGGTGGCAGGGGGCGAGACATTCAGTACTTC.

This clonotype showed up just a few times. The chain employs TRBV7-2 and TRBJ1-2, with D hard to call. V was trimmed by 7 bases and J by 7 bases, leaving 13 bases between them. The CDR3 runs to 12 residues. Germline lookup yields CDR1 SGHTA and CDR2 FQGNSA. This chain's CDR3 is CASTSDRLGYTF. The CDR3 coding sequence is TGTGCCAGCACCTCGGATAGACTTGGCTACACCTTC. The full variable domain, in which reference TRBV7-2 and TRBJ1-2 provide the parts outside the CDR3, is GAGVSQSPSNKVTEKGKDVELRCDPISGHTALYWYRQSLGQGLEFLIYFQGNSAPDKSGLPSDRFSAERTGGSVSTLTIQRTQQEDSAVYLCASTSDRLGYTFGSGTRLTVV.

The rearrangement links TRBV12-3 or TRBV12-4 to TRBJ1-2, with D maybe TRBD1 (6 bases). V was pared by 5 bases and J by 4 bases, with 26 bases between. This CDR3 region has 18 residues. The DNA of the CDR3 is TGTGCCAGCAGTCACCACACACCAAGAGCGGACAGACCCTATGGCTACACCTTC. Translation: CASSHHTPRADRPYGYTF.

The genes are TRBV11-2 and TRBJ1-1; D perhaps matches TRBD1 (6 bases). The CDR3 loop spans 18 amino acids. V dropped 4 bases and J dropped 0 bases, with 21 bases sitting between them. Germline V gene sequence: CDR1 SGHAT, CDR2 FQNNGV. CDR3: CASSSPGDRRGMNTEAFF. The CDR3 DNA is TGTGCCAGCAGCTCCCCGGGGGACCGAAGGGGGATGAACACTGAAGCTTTCTTT.

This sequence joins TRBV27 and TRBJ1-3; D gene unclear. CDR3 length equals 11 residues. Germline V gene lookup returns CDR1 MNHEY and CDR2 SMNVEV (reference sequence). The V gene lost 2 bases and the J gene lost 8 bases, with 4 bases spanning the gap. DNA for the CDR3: TGTGCCAGCAGTTTAGGAGACACCATATATTTT. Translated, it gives CASSLGDTIYF.

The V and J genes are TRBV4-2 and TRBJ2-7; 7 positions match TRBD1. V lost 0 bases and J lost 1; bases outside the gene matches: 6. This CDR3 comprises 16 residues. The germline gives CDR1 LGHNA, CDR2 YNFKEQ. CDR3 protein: CASSQDWDRSSYEQYF. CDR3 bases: TGTGCCAGCAGCCAAGATTGGGACAGAAGTTCCTACGAGCAGTACTTC.

CDR3 in amino acids: CASSVASGGRRTSTDTQYF. The CDR3 bases are TGTGCCAGCAGCGTAGCTAGCGGGGGACGACGCACCAGCACAGATACGCAGTATTTT. The V call is TRBV9, the J call TRBJ2-3, with 10 bases identical to TRBD2. The V segment lost 0 bases and the J segment 0 bases; nucleotides outside the gene matches: 10. This CDR3 comprises 19 residues. Germline CDR1 SGDLS, CDR2 YYNGEE.

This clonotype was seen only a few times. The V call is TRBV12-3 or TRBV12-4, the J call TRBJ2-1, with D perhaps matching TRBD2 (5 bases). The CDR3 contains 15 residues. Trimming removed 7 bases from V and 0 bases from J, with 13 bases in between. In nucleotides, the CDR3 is TGTGCCAGCATCCCAGCGGTCGACTCCTACAATGAGCAGTTCTTC. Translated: CASIPAVDSYNEQFF.

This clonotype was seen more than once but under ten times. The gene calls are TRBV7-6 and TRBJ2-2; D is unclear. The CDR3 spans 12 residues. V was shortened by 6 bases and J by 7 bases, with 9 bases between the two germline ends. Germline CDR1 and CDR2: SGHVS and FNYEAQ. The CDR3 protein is CASRGQRGELFF. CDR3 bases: TGTGCCAGCAGGGGTCAACGCGGGGAGCTGTTTTTT. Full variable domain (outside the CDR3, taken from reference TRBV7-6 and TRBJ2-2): GAGVSQSPRYKVTKRGQDVALRCDPISGHVSLYWYRQALGQGPEFLTYFNYEAQQDKSGLPNDRFSAERPEGSISTLTIQRTEQRDSAMYRCASRGQRGELFFGEGSRLTVL.

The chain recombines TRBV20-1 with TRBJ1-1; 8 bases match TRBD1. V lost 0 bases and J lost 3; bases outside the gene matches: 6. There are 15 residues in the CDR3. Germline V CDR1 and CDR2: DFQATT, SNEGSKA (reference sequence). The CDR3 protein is CSAREWTGLDTEAFF. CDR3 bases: TGCAGTGCTAGAGAATGGACAGGGCTGGACACTGAAGCTTTCTTT.

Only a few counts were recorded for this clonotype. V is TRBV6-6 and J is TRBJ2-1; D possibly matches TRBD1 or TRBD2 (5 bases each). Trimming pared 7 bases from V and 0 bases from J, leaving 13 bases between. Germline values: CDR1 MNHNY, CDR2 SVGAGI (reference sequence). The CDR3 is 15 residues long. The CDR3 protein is CASNRDRSSYNEQFF. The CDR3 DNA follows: TGTGCCAGCAATAGGGACCGTAGCTCCTACAATGAGCAGTTCTTC.

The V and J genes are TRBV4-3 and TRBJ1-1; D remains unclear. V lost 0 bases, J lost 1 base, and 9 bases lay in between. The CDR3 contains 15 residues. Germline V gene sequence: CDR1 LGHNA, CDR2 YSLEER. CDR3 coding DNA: TGCGCCAGCAGCCAAGATATCGGCTGGAACACTGAAGCTTTCTTT. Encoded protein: CASSQDIGWNTEAFF.

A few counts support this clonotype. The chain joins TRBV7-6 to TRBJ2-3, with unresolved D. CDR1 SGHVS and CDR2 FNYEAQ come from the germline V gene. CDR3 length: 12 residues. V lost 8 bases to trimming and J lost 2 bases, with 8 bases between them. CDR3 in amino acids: CASGGITDTQYF. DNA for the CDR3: TGTGCCAGCGGCGGCATCACAGATACGCAGTATTTT.

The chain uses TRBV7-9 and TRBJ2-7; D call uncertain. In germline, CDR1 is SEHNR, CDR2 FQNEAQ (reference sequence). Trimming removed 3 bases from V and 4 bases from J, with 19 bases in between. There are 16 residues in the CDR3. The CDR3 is CASSLSPDWVEYEQYF. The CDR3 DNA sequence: TGTGCCAGCAGCTTGTCCCCTGACTGGGTGGAATACGAGCAGTACTTC.

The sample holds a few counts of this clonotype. CDR3 amino acids: CSARVQGVNEKLFF. The CDR3 nucleotides read TGCAGTGCTAGAGTGCAGGGGGTTAATGAAAAACTGTTTTTT. V usage is TRBV20-1 and J usage is TRBJ1-4, with 7 bases fitting TRBD1. Germline CDR1 reads DFQATT; CDR2 reads SNEGSKA (reference sequence). Unmatched junction bases numbered 3, after V lost 1 base and J lost 4 bases. The CDR3 totals 14 residues.

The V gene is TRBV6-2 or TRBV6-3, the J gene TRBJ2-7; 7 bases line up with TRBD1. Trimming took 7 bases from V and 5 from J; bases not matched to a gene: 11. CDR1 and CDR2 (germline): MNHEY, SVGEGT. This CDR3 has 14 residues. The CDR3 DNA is TGTGCCAGCATCTACGGGGACAGTTCCCACGAGCAGTACTTC. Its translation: CASIYGDSSHEQYF.

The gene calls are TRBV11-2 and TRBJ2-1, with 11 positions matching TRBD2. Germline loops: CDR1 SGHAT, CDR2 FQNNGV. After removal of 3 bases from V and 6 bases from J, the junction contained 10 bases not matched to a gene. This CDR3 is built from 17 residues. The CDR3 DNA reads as TGTGCCAGCAGCTTCTCACTAGCGGGAGACGTTGGCAATGAGCAGTTCTTC. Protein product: CASSFSLAGDVGNEQFF.

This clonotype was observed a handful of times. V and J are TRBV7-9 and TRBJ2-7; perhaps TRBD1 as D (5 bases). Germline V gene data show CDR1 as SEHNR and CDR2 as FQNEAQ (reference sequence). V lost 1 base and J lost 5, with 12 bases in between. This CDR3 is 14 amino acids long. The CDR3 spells CASSLGAGLHEQYF. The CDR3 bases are TGTGCCAGCAGCTTAGGGGCAGGGCTACACGAGCAGTACTTC.

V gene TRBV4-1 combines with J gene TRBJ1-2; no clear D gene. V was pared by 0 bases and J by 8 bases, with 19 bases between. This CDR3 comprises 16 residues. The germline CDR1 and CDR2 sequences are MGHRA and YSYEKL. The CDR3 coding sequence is TGCGCCAGCAGCCAAGATGCCCAGAATGCTTTTCGGGGCTACACCTTC. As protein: CASSQDAQNAFRGYTF.

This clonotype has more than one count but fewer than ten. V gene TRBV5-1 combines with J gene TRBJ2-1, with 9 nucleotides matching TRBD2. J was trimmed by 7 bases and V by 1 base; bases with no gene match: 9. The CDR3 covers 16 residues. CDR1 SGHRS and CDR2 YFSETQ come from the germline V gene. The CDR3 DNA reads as TGCGCCAGCAGCTTGTCCCACCTGACTAGCGGTAATGAGCAGTTCTTC. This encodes CASSLSHLTSGNEQFF.